This TCR beta chain comes out of a study of Ad26.COV2.S vaccination and SARS-CoV-2 variants. About the study: Participants got Ad26.COV2.S intramuscularly, once or twice 56 days apart.

Notes on the study in general: The TCR-based breadth and depth measures might underestimate overall T cell responses. Measurement of non-spike TCR breadth gave similar results in vaccine and placebo recipients.

To note about this clone: Its antigen is unidentified.

Treatment defined: about 20 received Ad26.COV2.S at low or high dose, single or two shots; about 5 received placebo; per-sample allocation not given. Sampling took place 63 days after the first vaccine or placebo injection. The assay was immunoSEQ multiplex PCR, and TCRdb's table has in-frame clones only and misses some. This table holds about 350,000 clones, approximately 86% found once. The CDR3 is made up of 12 amino acids. Trimming removed 6 bases from V and 1 base from J, with 6 bases in between. The origin of this receptor is a person aged 18-65 years who received the Ad26.COV2.S COVID-19 vaccine or a placebo. The sample consisted of peripheral blood, taken in a trial of Ad26.COV2.S vaccine versus placebo. The chain employs TRBV12-3 or TRBV12-4 and TRBJ2-5; no reliable D call. The CDR3 sequence: CASSFTQETQYF. The CDR3 nucleotides read TGTGCCAGCAGCTTCACCCAAGAGACCCAGTACTTC.